The rows below give T cell receptor beta chains drawn from one sample of a study of T cell responses to AZD1222 COVID-19 vaccine. Sequencing was performed with immunoSEQ multiplex PCR; in TCRdb, only in-frame clones are kept and a portion is missing. The sample holds about 140,000 clones, over 85% seen once. The input for sequencing was peripheral blood, taken on day 0 of AZD1222 vaccination. The receptors shown here come from an adult in good health. Both conserved end residues are part of each CDR3. The order of the fields is clone size, J gene, V gene, D gene, CDR3 DNA, CDR3 protein. The D gene is left open where the match is weak. Only some rows state a clone size, as once, few, many or a class for expanded clones.

abundance: NA
j_gene: TRBJ1-2
v_gene: TRBV29-1
d_gene: NA
CDR3nt: TGCAGCGTCCTCCCTCCCGGGGCGACGAGGTATGGCTACACCTTC
CDR3aa: CSVLPPGATRYGYTF

abundance: NA
j_gene: TRBJ2-5
v_gene: TRBV12-3/TRBV12-4
d_gene: NA
CDR3nt: TGTGCCAGCAGTTCCAGGGTACAAGAGACCCAGTACTTC
CDR3aa: CASSSRVQETQYF

abundance: NA
j_gene: TRBJ2-1
v_gene: TRBV4-1
d_gene: TRBD2
CDR3nt: TGCGCCAGCAGCCGCGGGACTAGCGGTAACAATGAGCAGTTCTTC
CDR3aa: CASSRGTSGNNEQFF

abundance: NA
j_gene: TRBJ2-1
v_gene: TRBV5-1
d_gene: NA
CDR3nt: TGCGCCAGCAGCTTGGTCCCCGCAAGCTCCTACAATGAGCAGTTCTTC
CDR3aa: CASSLVPASSYNEQFF

abundance: NA
j_gene: TRBJ1-5
v_gene: TRBV5-5
d_gene: NA
CDR3nt: TGTGCCAGCAGCCTGGCGGTCAGTTCTAATCAGCCCCAGCATTTT
CDR3aa: CASSLAVSSNQPQHF

abundance: NA
j_gene: TRBJ1-5
v_gene: TRBV2
d_gene: TRBD1
CDR3nt: TGTGCCAGATCGGCAGGGGGCGCCCGCACAGATACGCAGCATTTT
CDR3aa: CARSAGGARTDTQHF

abundance: NA
j_gene: TRBJ2-5
v_gene: TRBV7-3
d_gene: TRBD1
CDR3nt: TGTGCCAGCAGCTTCTTCGGGACAGCACAAGAGACCCAGTACTTC
CDR3aa: CASSFFGTAQETQYF

abundance: once
j_gene: TRBJ1-2
v_gene: TRBV10-3
d_gene: TRBD1
CDR3nt: TGTGCCATCACCCCGACAGGGGGCAATGGCTACACCTTC
CDR3aa: CAITPTGGNGYTF

abundance: few
j_gene: TRBJ2-7
v_gene: TRBV4-2
d_gene: NA
CDR3nt: TGTGCCAGCTCTGGTGGCTTGTACGAGCAGTACTTC
CDR3aa: CASSGGLYEQYF

abundance: NA
j_gene: TRBJ2-1
v_gene: TRBV7-5
d_gene: NA
CDR3nt: TGTGTCAGTCCACGGGCTGGCAATGAGCAGTTCTTC
CDR3aa: CVSPRAGNEQFF

abundance: many
j_gene: TRBJ1-3
v_gene: TRBV15
d_gene: NA
CDR3nt: TGTGCCACCAGCTGGGGTCCTGGAAACACCATATATTTT
CDR3aa: CATSWGPGNTIYF

abundance: NA
j_gene: TRBJ2-3
v_gene: TRBV5-1
d_gene: TRBD2
CDR3nt: TGCGCCAGCAGCCCCCGACTAGCGGGCCCTCCCACAGATACGCAGTATTTT
CDR3aa: CASSPRLAGPPTDTQYF

abundance: NA
j_gene: TRBJ1-6
v_gene: TRBV14
d_gene: NA
CDR3nt: TGTGCCAGCAGCCTCGGACAGCCCTATAATTCACCCCTCCACTTT
CDR3aa: CASSLGQPYNSPLHF

abundance: once
j_gene: TRBJ1-2
v_gene: TRBV5-1
d_gene: NA
CDR3nt: TGCGCCAGCAGCCTACTAGGGCCTGAGGGCTACACCTTC
CDR3aa: CASSLLGPEGYTF

abundance: NA
j_gene: TRBJ2-5
v_gene: TRBV10-1
d_gene: NA
CDR3nt: TGCGCCAGCAGTGCTCACAGACAAGAGACCCAGTACTTC
CDR3aa: CASSAHRQETQYF

abundance: NA
j_gene: TRBJ1-1
v_gene: TRBV3-1/TRBV3-2
d_gene: TRBD1
CDR3nt: TGTGCCAGCAGCTACCAGATAACAGGGGGCGAAGCTTTCTTT
CDR3aa: CASSYQITGGEAFF

abundance: NA
j_gene: TRBJ2-7
v_gene: TRBV30
d_gene: TRBD1
CDR3nt: TGTGCCTGGAGTGCGGACAGGGTCGAGCAGTACTTC
CDR3aa: CAWSADRVEQYF

abundance: NA
j_gene: TRBJ2-3
v_gene: TRBV11-2
d_gene: NA
CDR3nt: TGTGCCAGCAGTCCGCCCTGGGATACGCAGTATTTT
CDR3aa: CASSPPWDTQYF

abundance: NA
j_gene: TRBJ2-1
v_gene: TRBV11-2
d_gene: NA
CDR3nt: TGTGCCAGCAGCTTAGATTGGTCTTTCCACGATGAGCAGTTCTTC
CDR3aa: CASSLDWSFHDEQFF